This entry concerns a single TCR beta chain. Its antigen is currently unknown. This sample was included in a study of T cell repertoires in cytomegalovirus infection. In the study overall: CMV infection plus the matching HLA type was flagged by public TCR beta signatures. Study-wide points: Individuals carrying CMV plus the relevant HLA were identified by cumulative frequency of public TCR beta families. The ex vivo response was dominated by HLA-C-restricted CMV-specific TCR beta clonotypes.

TCRdb re-called the reads with MiXCR, one entry per CDR3 protein. Of hundreds of thousands of distinct CDR3 sequences in the sample, about 24% were seen once. CDR3 length equals 14 residues. Deletions cut 8 bases from V and 0 bases from J, with 11 bases between. Germline V CDR1 and CDR2: LGHNA, YSLEER. The sequenced sample consisted of CD8+ T cells from PBMCs. The origin of this receptor is a human donor in good health (CMV status not recorded). Some clones in this sample may be carry-over from other donors' samples. V usage is TRBV4-3 and J usage is TRBJ2-1; perhaps D is TRBD1 or TRBD2 (5 bases each). The CDR3 DNA is TGCGCCAGCGGGGCCGGGGCCTCCTACAATGAGCAGTTCTTC. Protein: CASGAGASYNEQFF.